This record concerns one TCR beta chain sequence. The antigen is not known. This sample was included in a study of cytomegalovirus exposure and HLA in healthy donors. The PCR was carried out with 60 Vbeta primers and 13 Jbeta primers. Only in-frame clones appear in the TCRdb table, and some are missing; sequencing was by immunoSEQ multiplex PCR. The table has about 94,000 clones, around 66% seen once; the top ten hold 3.9%. General study results and limits: The authors listed roughly 150 TCR beta chains as cytomegalovirus-associated.

This TCR was recovered from a man between 25 and 39 years old in good health and CMV-seronegative. The sequencing sample was made of PBMCs.

The CDR3 sequence: CASGPLAGARYEQYF. The CDR3 DNA is TGTGCCAGCGGACCGTTAGCGGGAGCCCGCTACGAGCAGTACTTC. The chain joins TRBV27 to TRBJ2-7; 9 bases match TRBD2. V trimming: 8 bases; J trimming: 3 bases; junction bases outside the gene matches: 11. The CDR3 length is 15 residues. Germline CDR1 reads MNHEY; CDR2 reads SMNVEV (reference sequence).